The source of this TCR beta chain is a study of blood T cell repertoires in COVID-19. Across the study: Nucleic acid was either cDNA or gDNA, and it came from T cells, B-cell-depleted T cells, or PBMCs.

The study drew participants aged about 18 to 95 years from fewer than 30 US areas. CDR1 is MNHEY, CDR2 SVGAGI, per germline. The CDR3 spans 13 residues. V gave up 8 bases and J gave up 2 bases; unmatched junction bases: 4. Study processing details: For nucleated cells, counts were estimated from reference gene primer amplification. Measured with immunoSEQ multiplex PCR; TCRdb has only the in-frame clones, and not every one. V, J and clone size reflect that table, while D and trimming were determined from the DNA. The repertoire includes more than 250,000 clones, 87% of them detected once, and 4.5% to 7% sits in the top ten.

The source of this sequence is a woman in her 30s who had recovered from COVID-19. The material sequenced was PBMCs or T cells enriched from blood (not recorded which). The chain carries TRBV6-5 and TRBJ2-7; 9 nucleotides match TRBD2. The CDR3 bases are TGTGCCAGCGAGGCTAGCGGGACCTACGAGCAGTACTTC. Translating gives CASEASGTYEQYF.